These T cell receptor beta chains were read from a single sample in a study of shared clonotypes between healthy human individuals. The table came from immunoSEQ multiplex PCR; TCRdb's copy has only in-frame clones and leaves some out. The sample lists about 2.2 million clones; just under 95% were seen once. Sequencing was done on a sample of naive CD8+ T cells from PBMCs. These receptors came from a man between 18 and 35 years old in good health. Some clones in this sample may be carry-over from other donors' samples. Each CDR3 is given with its conserved first and last residue. D genes are given only for firm matches. The size field is filled for only some rows; it gives once, few, many or a size class.

NA	TRBV27	TRBD1	TRBJ1-2	CASSFSTGGPGYTF	TGTGCCAGCAGTTTTAGTACAGGGGGCCCTGGCTACACCTTC
NA	TRBV15	TRBD1	TRBJ1-4	CATSSSGGGEKLFF	TGTGCCACCAGCAGCTCAGGGGGCGGGGAAAAACTGTTTTTT
NA	TRBV7-2	TRBD1	TRBJ2-2	CASSLAHRGNTGELFF	TGTGCCAGCAGCCTAGCCCACAGGGGCAACACCGGGGAGCTGTTTTTT
NA	TRBV28	TRBD1	TRBJ1-2	CASTTPLTGIGGYTF	TGTGCCAGCACAACCCCCCTGACAGGGATCGGCGGCTACACCTTC
NA	TRBV6-1	NA	TRBJ1-2	CASSEYGLGGYGYTF	TGTGCCAGCAGTGAATACGGGCTGGGTGGCTATGGCTACACCTTC
NA	TRBV6-5	NA	TRBJ2-1	CASSYDLGYEQFF	TGTGCCAGCAGTTACGACCTGGGCTATGAGCAGTTCTTC
once	TRBV29-1	NA	TRBJ2-2	CSVDRGTNTGELFF	TGCAGCGTTGACCGGGGTACGAACACCGGGGAGCTGTTTTTT
NA	TRBV15	NA	TRBJ1-1	CATSSDNSEAFF	TGTGCCACCAGCAGCGACAATAGCGAAGCTTTCTTT
NA	TRBV10-3	TRBD2	TRBJ2-2	CAISGLAGTTGELFF	TGTGCCATCAGTGGGCTAGCGGGAACCACCGGGGAGCTGTTTTTT
NA	TRBV6-1	NA	TRBJ2-7	CASSGLFRDQFYEQYF	TGTGCCAGCAGTGGATTGTTTCGCGATCAGTTCTACGAGCAGTACTTC
NA	TRBV11-1	NA	TRBJ2-5	CASSLTRRDEETQYF	TGTGCCAGCAGCTTAACGCGGAGGGATGAGGAGACCCAGTACTTC
NA	TRBV5-7	TRBD2	TRBJ2-1	CASRLGAGGASYNEQFF	TGTGCCAGCCGTTTGGGAGCGGGAGGAGCCTCCTACAATGAGCAGTTCTTC
NA	TRBV10-1	TRBD2	TRBJ2-1	CASKSSGGKTSVQQFF	TGCGCCAGCAAATCCTCTGGGGGGAAAACTAGCGTACAGCAGTTCTTC
NA	TRBV28	TRBD1	TRBJ2-7	CASSFGAGTGFPYEQYF	TGTGCCAGCAGTTTTGGGGCCGGGACAGGATTCCCCTACGAGCAGTACTTC
NA	TRBV11-1	NA	TRBJ2-3	CASSVTPIARGTDTQYF	TGTGCCAGCAGCGTTACCCCCATAGCGAGAGGGACAGATACGCAGTATTTT
NA	TRBV11-2	NA	TRBJ2-4	CASSLDRNIQYF	TGTGCCAGCAGCTTAGACAGGAACATTCAGTACTTC
NA	TRBV4-1	TRBD2	TRBJ2-7	CASSQARGSHEQYF	TGCGCCAGCAGCCAAGCGCGGGGGTCCCACGAGCAGTACTTC
NA	TRBV6-5	NA	TRBJ2-1	CASSFGRERFF	TGTGCCAGCAGCTTTGGGCGAGAGAGGTTCTTC
NA	TRBV7-9	TRBD2	TRBJ2-2	CASSSGLVDTGELFF	TGTGCCAGCAGCTCCGGACTAGTTGACACCGGGGAGCTGTTTTTT
NA	TRBV13	NA	TRBJ2-3	CASSEHRESPDTQYF	TGTGCCAGCAGCGAACACAGGGAGTCCCCAGATACGCAGTATTTT
NA	TRBV7-9	NA	TRBJ2-6	CASSLAHIVWRANVLTF	TGTGCCAGCAGCTTAGCCCACATAGTGTGGAGGGCCAACGTCCTGACTTTC